This TCR beta chain was documented in a study of T cell responses to AZD1222 COVID-19 vaccine. Turning to the study itself: Some second doses came at about 4 weeks and others at about 12 weeks; these were pooled. Study conclusions and caveats: The number of AZD1222 recipients seropositive at baseline was only 5 to 7. The donors showed a predominance of white British ancestry and of females, with possible underestimation of clonal diversity.

Concerning this clone: Its antigen remains unknown.

Germline CDR1 SGHDT, CDR2 YYEEEE. This CDR3 is 13 amino acids long. The V gene end was trimmed by 2 bases and the J gene end by 3 bases; junction bases not matched to a gene: 2. Only in-frame clones appear in the TCRdb table, and some are missing; sequencing was by immunoSEQ multiplex PCR. This sample carries 95,000 to 100,000 clones, more than 75% of them seen once, and the ten largest clones take 15% to 20%. The sample here was peripheral blood, taken on day 0 of AZD1222 vaccination. This sequence originates from an adult in good health. The J gene is TRBJ2-7, the V gene TRBV5-6, with TRBD1 identical over 7 bases. The CDR3 spells CASSFGTDYEQYF. The CDR3 nucleotides read TGTGCCAGCAGCTTCGGGACAGACTACGAGCAGTACTTC.